The rows below give T cell receptor beta chains drawn from one sample of a study of vaccination effects on CD4 cells after COVID-19. TCRdb's copy holds only in-frame clones and misses some; the assay was immunoSEQ multiplex PCR. Of 20,000 to 30,000 clones listed, 77% are singletons. The antigens of these receptors remain unknown. The specimen was CD4+ T cells from PBMCs cultured with HCoV-NL63 spike peptides, collected before COVID-19 vaccination. Receptor source: a human donor who had a prior SARS-CoV-2 infection. Each CDR3 is given without its conserved first and last residue. The order of the fields is V gene, J gene, CDR3 protein.

TRBV7-2,TRBJ2-6,ASSLGVIGANVLT
TRBV7-2,TRBJ1-6,ASSPKGNSYNSPLH
TRBV5-1,TRBJ2-5,ASSLSRTKGTQY
TRBV9,TRBJ1-3,ASSVQGYAPTGNTIY
TRBV3-1/TRBV3-2,TRBJ1-4,ASSQAGGHGNEKLF
TRBV4-3,TRBJ2-7,ASSQDPSSYEQY
TRBV11-2,TRBJ2-2,ASSFVAGDSGELF
TRBV11-2,TRBJ2-3,ASSLERDTQY
TRBV5-4,TRBJ2-2,ASTTTPREYTGELF
TRBV5-4,TRBJ1-2,ASSPLDRGDGYT
TRBV20-1,TRBJ2-7,SASNPGRSYEQY
TRBV5-5,TRBJ1-1,ASSFGPVNTEAF
TRBV7-3,TRBJ2-1,ASSLRGGGHLNEQF
TRBV7-9,TRBJ2-2,ASSAIVGYANTGELF
TRBV28,TRBJ1-4,ASTMNRGGWEKLF
TRBV5-1,TRBJ2-1,ASSDSGSFFDEQF
TRBV18,TRBJ2-3,ASAGDSFADTQY
TRBV4-3,TRBJ1-4,ASSQISYRGPRKLF
TRBV18,TRBJ1-2,ASFSIRTRDGYT
TRBV7-9,TRBJ1-1,ASSLEEGVGAF
TRBV5-4,TRBJ2-7,ASSLAGITYEQY